This entry describes one T cell receptor beta chain. This clone occurred once. Its cognate antigen has yet to be identified. Base qualities are missing; no much larger clone stands one base away. Distinct nucleotide sequences in the sample also encode this CDR3. TCR CDR3 regions were amplified from genomic DNA by multiplex PCR using the deep immunoSEQ assay. Genomic DNA extracted from each cell subset was distributed evenly over all wells of several immunoSEQ 96-well plates, and each plate served as one replicate. For sorted subsets, roughly 200 ng of genomic DNA, equivalent to some 30,000 T cell genomes, went into each replicate PCR. Purified libraries were quantified with a Qubit 3.0 fluorometer, sized on a Bioanalyzer 2100, and re-quantified with the KAPA Library Quantification kit. Every immunoSEQ 96-well plate was sequenced on a dedicated single-read 150-cycle Illumina NextSeq 550 flow cell. From the authors' description of their analysis: Because the immunoSEQ output held only junctional sequences and lacked quality scores, the filtering could not match the filtering applied to full-length reads. Sequences were annotated with PyIR, a Python wrapper for IgBLAST v1.9, and V/J genes and CDR3 were assigned using IMGT germline references. Reads were removed for weak V/J assignments (E-value above 1e-6), missing CDR3, stop codons, out-of-frame junctions, or ambiguous translated residues. A V3J clonotype was defined by an identical inferred V gene, J gene, and CDR3 amino acid sequence. Percentage overlap between repertoires was computed as shared unique clonotypes divided by the size of the smaller repertoire. Richness of each repertoire was evaluated using RTK rarefaction, the Chao1 estimator, and Recon v2.1 estimates of unobserved clonotypes. Generation probabilities for all TCRbeta clonotypes obtained by the gDNA method from several donors were computed using OLGA. This is the immuneACCESS table as TCRdb keeps it, with only in-frame sequences that have V and J called. A part of the clones is gone; compared with another copy, unresolved V genes explain less than half, and the rest is unexplained. The V and J calls and the clone size are those of that table, but D and trimming were determined from the DNA. This sample gives about 2.4 million clones in total; 80% to 95% of them show up just once. Of the sample, roughly 0.36% is held by the ten largest clones.

The data belong to a study of shared clonotypes between healthy human individuals (dated by TCRdb to 2020 to 2021). The study in broad terms: Three men and two women, aged 18 to 49 years, made up the cohort. For each donor, three plates each were used for CD4 naive and CD4 memory, two plates were used for CD8 naive, and one plate was used for CD8 memory. Blood TCR repertoires of 5 or 6 healthy adults were deeply sequenced to estimate repertoire size and the extent of clonotype sharing between individuals. To increase sequencing depth and limit assay-specific biases, TCR repertoire library preparation and sequencing were carried out by different laboratories using diverse techniques. Leukapheresis yielded between about 0.85 and 10 billion PBMCs per donor.

On the study overall, not on this receptor specifically: Approximately 5% of naive CD4, 3.5% of naive CD8, 2.3% of memory CD4, and 0.4% of memory CD8 clonotypes were shared across several donors. Sampling was restricted to blood, and TCR repertoires in tissues likely differ from the TCR repertoires found in blood. Incomplete sequencing was indicated by rarefaction of sorted-subset datasets, despite the large sequencing depth. The small number of donors limited the genetic and exposure-history diversity represented. Larger estimated clonotype richness was generally found for naive subsets than for memory subsets. Compared with non-shared clonotypes, clonotypes shared by all four sorted-subset donors had higher generation probabilities. Based on pairwise subsampling, the degree of clonotype sharing among donors was expected to be affected by sequencing depth.

Healthy HIV-negative adults with no recently reported acute infections or vaccinations were included as donors. Only Caucasian adults living in Nashville, Tennessee, USA were represented among the donors. CD4+ T cells were enriched by magnetic negative selection, after which naive cells were positively selected on CD45RA and the negative fraction was taken as the memory subset. Blood was obtained by leukapheresis, after which PBMCs were separated by Ficoll-Histopaque density gradient centrifugation and cryopreserved in liquid nitrogen vapor phase. Analytical flow cytometry was used to check the purity and quantity of every magnetically sorted T cell population. Each sorted fraction had its genomic DNA isolated and then quantified by UV absorbance on a Nanodrop 2000c. The CDR3 runs 14 amino acids, cysteine and phenylalanine included. Left in the record is the CDR3 DNA by itself, 42 bases read in frame from the first base. From the germline V gene, CDR1 is SGHRS and CDR2 is YFSETQ. The V end loses 2 bases and the J end loses 1 base, and a stretch of 9 bases separates them.

This sequence was found in a man aged 18 to 30 in good health. Some clones in this sample may be carry-over from other donors' samples. The V gene is TRBV5-1 and the J gene is TRBJ2-5, with no D gene named confidently. What was sequenced was naive CD4+ T cells from PBMCs. The sample's cell subset or site, from its label and the paper: CD45RA+ positively selected. Read as DNA, the sequence is TGCGCCAGCAGCTTAGCCGGGTCCCAAGAGACCCAGTACTTC. This yields the protein CASSLAGSQETQYF.